This T cell receptor (beta chain) was recovered during a study of blood T cell repertoires in COVID-19. Libraries were prepared by immunoSEQ multiplex PCR; TCRdb keeps only in-frame clonotypes and omits some of them. This table holds under 200,000 clones, roughly 87% found once. Only one count was recorded for this clone. Participants' own reports of clinical history determined their cohort assignment. This receptor was obtained from a man aged 50-60 years who had recovered from COVID-19. Input material: PBMCs or T cells enriched from blood (not recorded which).

The CDR3 bases are TGCAGCGTTGTCATCAGTGAGCAGTTCTTC. It translates to CSVVISEQFF. This chain links TRBV29-1 with TRBJ2-1; D is undetermined. Germline V gene data show CDR1 as SQVTM and CDR2 as ANQGSEA. Trimming took off 4 bases at V and 9 bases at J, with 7 bases between the two ends. CDR3 length: 10 residues.